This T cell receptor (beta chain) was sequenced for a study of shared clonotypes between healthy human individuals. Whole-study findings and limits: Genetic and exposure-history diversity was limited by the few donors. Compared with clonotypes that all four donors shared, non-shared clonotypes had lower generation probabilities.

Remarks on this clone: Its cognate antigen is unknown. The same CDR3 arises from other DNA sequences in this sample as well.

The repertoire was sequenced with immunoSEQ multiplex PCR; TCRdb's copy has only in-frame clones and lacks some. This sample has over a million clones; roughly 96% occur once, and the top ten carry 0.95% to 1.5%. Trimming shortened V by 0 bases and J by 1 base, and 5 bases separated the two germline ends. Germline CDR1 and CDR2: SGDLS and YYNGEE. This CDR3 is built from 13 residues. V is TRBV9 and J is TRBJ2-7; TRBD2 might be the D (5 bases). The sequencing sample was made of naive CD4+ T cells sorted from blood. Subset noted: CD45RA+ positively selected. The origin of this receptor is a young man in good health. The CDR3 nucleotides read TGTGCCAGCAGCGTAGCGGGGTCCTACGAGCAGTACTTC. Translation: CASSVAGSYEQYF. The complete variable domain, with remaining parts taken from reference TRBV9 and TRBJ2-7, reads DSGVTQTPKHLITATGQRVTLRCSPRSGDLSVYWYQQSLDQGLQFLIQYYNGEERAKGNILERFSAQQFPDLHSELNLSSLELGDSALYFCASSVAGSYEQYFGPGTRLTVT.